This T cell receptor (beta chain) was recovered during a study of monozygotic twins with inflammatory bowel disease. The CDR3 consists of 14 residues. Germline loops: CDR1 MNHEY, CDR2 SMNVEV (reference sequence). For both chains, the TCRalpha and TCRbeta cDNA went through two nested PCRs of approximately 16 and 9 cycles. No DNA is given; TCRdb re-called the 5' RACE reads and lists each CDR3 protein once. The table for this sample gives around 380,000 distinct CDR3 sequences. The J gene is TRBJ2-7, the V gene TRBV27; there is no DNA to check the TCRdb D call of TRBD1. This receptor was obtained from a human donor with ulcerative colitis or Crohn's disease, or a healthy co-twin of an affected twin (not recorded which). Source material: blood. The CDR3 spells CASRPGGNVYEQYF.